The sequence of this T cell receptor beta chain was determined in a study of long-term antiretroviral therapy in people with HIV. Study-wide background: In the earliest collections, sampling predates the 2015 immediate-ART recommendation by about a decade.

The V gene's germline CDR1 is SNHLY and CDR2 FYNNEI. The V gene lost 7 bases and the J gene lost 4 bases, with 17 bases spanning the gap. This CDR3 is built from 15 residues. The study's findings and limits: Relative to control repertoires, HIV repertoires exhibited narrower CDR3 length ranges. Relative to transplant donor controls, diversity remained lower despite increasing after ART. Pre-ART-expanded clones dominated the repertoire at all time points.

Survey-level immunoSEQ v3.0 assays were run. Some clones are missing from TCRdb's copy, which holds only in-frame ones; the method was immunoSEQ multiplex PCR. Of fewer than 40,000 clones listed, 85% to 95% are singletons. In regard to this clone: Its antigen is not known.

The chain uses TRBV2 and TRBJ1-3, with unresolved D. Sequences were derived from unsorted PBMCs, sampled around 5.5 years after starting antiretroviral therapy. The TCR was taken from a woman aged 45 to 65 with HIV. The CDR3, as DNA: TGTGCCAGCACCAGTACCCCCTCCAAGGGAAACACCATATATTTT. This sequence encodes CASTSTPSKGNTIYF.